The entry below describes one T cell receptor beta chain. The antigen is unknown. At one end the junction does not follow the germline gene, possibly because of a read error. Profiling relied on immunoSEQ multiplex PCR, and the TCRdb table lists in-frame clones only, not all of them. The sample gives around 67,000 clones, almost 85% of which show up once; 6% to 9.5% is in the top ten. The sample belongs to a study of OX40 agonist ivuxolimab in advanced cancers. Whole-study context: Treatment of patients was with ivuxolimab, an agonistic anti-OX40 (CD134) antibody.

The CDR3 is made up of 13 amino acids. The germline CDR1 and CDR2 sequences are SEHNR and FQNEAQ (reference sequence). At cycle 4 day 1, cycle 7 day 1, and baseline, blood was sampled. Whole-study findings and limits: Among T cells, CD8+ cells averaged more expanded clones than CD4+ cells.

V usage is TRBV7-9 and J usage is TRBJ2-7; D is unresolved. Sequencing used CD4+ or CD8+ T cells sorted from blood, obtained in a trial of the OX40 agonist ivuxolimab. The sequence derives from an adult with an advanced solid tumor such as melanoma, head and neck, liver or kidney cancer. CDR3 loop: CASSPPGPVKADF. CDR3 coding DNA: TGTGCCAGCAGCCCCCCCGGGCCCGTAAAGGCAGACTTC.